This T cell receptor (beta chain) was recorded in a study of cytomegalovirus exposure and HLA in healthy donors. The primer mix had 60 Vbeta and 13 Jbeta primers. Produced via immunoSEQ multiplex PCR; TCRdb's table is partial and in-frame only. The sample includes 150,000 to 200,000 clones. The CDR3 totals 13 residues. V was pared by 6 bases and J by 4 bases, with 11 bases between. Germline assignment: CDR1 SGHRS and CDR2 YFSETQ. V and J are TRBV5-1 and TRBJ2-1, with D maybe TRBD2 (6 bases). The sequence came from a woman in her fifties or sixties in good health and CMV-seronegative. The source material was PBMCs. The DNA of the CDR3 is TGCGCCAGCACCCTCCGGGGGTACAATGAGCAGTTCTTC. Amino acids: CASTLRGYNEQFF.